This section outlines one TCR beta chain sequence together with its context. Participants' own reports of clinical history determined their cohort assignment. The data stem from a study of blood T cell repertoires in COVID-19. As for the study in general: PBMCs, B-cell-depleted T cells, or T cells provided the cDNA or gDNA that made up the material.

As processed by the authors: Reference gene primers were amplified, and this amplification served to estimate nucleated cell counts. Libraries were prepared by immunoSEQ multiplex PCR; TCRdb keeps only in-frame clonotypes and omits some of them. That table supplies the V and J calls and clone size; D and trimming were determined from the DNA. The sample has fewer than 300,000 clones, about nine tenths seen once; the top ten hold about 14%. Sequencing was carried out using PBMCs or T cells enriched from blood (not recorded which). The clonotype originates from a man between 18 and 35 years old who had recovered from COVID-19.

CDR3 bases: TGTGCCAGCAGCTTGCGGGACAGGGGGCTTTTAACCTTC. Protein sequence: CASSLRDRGLLTF. The V and J genes are TRBV13 and TRBJ1-2; 12 nucleotides agree with TRBD1. The ends lost 3 bases at V and 14 bases at J; junction bases unmatched: 7. The CDR3 has 13 residues. Germline CDR1 and CDR2: PRHDT and FYEKMQ (reference sequence).